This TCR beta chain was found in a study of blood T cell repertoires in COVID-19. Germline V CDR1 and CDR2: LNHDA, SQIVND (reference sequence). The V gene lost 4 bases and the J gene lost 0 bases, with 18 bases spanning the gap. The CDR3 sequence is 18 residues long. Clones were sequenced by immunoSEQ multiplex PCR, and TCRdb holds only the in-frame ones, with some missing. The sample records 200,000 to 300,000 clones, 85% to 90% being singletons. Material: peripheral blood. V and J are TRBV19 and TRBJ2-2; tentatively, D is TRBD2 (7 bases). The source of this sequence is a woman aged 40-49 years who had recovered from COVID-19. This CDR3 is CASSRGGAGTANTGELFF. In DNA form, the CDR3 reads TGTGCCAGTAGTAGGGGGGGCGCGGGGACTGCGAACACCGGGGAGCTGTTTTTT.